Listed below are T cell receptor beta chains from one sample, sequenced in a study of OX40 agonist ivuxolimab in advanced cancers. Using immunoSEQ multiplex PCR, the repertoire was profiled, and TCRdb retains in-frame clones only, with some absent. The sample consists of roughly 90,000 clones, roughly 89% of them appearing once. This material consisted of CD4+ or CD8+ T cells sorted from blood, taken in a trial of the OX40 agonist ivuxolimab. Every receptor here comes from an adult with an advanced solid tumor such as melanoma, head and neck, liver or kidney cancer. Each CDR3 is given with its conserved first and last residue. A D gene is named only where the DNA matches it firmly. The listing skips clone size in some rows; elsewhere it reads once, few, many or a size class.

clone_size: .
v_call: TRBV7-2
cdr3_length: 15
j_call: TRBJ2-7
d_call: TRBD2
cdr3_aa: CASSLLAGLSYEQYF
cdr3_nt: TGTGCCAGCAGCTTACTAGCGGGGCTTAGCTACGAGCAGTACTTC

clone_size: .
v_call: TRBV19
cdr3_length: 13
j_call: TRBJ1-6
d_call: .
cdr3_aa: CASSIDRNSPLHF
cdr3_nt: TGTGCCAGTAGTATTGACAGAAATTCACCCCTCCACTTT

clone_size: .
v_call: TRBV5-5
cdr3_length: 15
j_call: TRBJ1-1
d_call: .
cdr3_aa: CASSLNRLQSTEAFF
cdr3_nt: TGTGCCAGCAGCCTGAATCGGCTGCAAAGCACTGAAGCTTTCTTT

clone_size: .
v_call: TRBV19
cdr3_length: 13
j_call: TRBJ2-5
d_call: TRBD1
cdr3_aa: CASSPRGFKTQYF
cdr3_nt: TGTGCCAGTAGCCCCAGGGGGTTCAAGACCCAGTACTTC

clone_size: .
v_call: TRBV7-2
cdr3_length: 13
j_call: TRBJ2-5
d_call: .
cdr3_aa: CASSAGEGHREYF
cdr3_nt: TGTGCCAGCAGCGCGGGGGAGGGACATCGAGAGTACTTC

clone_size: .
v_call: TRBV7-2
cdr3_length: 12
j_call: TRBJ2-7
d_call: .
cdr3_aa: CASSLGLPEQYF
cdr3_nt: TGTGCCAGCAGCTTAGGACTACCGGAGCAGTACTTC

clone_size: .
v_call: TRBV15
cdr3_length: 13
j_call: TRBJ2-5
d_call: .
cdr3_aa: CATSRDYQETQYF
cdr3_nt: TGTGCCACCAGCAGGGACTACCAAGAGACCCAGTACTTC

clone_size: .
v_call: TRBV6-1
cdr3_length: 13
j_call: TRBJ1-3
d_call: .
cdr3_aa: CASSEARGNTIYF
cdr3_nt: TGTGCCAGCAGTGAAGCGCGTGGGAACACCATATATTTT

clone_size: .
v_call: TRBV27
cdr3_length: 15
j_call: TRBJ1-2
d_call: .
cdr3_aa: CASSSHGTPEYGYTF
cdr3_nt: TGTGCCAGCAGCTCCCACGGGACACCTGAATATGGCTACACCTTC

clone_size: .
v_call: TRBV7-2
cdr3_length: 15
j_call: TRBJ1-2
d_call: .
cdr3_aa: CASSQQGGAVYGYTF
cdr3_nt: TGTGCCAGCAGCCAACAGGGAGGCGCAGTCTATGGCTACACCTTC

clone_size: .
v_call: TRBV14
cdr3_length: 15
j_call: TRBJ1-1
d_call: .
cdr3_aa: CASSQSPSGGGKAFF
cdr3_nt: TGTGCCAGCAGCCAATCACCGTCGGGGGGCGGGAAAGCTTTCTTT

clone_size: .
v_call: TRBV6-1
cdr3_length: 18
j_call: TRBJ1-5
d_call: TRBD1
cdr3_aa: CASSERRPGQGRQQPQHF
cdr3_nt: TGTGCCAGCAGTGAGAGAAGACCGGGACAGGGGCGCCAGCAGCCCCAGCATTTT

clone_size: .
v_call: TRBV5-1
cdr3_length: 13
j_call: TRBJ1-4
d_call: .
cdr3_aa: CASISGTQGKLFF
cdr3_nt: TGCGCCAGCATAAGTGGAACCCAGGGAAAACTGTTTTTT

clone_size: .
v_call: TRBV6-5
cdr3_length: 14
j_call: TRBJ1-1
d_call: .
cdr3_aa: CASSYGDSGRFAFF
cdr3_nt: TGTGCCAGCAGTTACGGGGACTCGGGGCGCTTCGCTTTCTTT

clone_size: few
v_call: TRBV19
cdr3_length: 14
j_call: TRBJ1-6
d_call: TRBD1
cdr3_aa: CASSTRGNNSPLHF
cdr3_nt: TGTGCCAGTAGTACCAGGGGGAATAATTCACCCCTCCACTTT

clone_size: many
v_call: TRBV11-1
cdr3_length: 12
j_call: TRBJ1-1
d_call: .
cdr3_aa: CASSLGVTEAFF
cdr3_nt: TGTGCCAGCAGCTTAGGGGTAACTGAAGCTTTCTTT

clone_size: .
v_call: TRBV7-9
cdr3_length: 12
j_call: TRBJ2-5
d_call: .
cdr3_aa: CASSLSGETQYF
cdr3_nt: TGTGCCAGCAGCTTATCAGGAGAGACCCAGTACTTC

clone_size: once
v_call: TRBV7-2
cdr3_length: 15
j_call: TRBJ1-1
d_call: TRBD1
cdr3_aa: CASSLRGQGSAEAFF
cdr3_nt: TGTGCCAGCAGCCTGCGAGGACAGGGTAGTGCTGAAGCTTTCTTT

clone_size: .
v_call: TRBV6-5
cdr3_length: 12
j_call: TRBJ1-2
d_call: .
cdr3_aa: CASHRGAGGYTF
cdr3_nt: TGTGCCAGCCACAGAGGGGCGGGTGGCTACACCTTC

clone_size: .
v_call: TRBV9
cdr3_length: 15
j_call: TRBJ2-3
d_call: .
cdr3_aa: CASSPWDQGTDTQYF
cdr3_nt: TGTGCCAGCAGCCCTTGGGACCAAGGAACAGATACGCAGTATTTT

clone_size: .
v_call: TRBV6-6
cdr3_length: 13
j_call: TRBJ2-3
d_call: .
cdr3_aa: CASRRGRTDTQYF
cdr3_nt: TGTGCCAGCAGGCGGGGTCGCACAGATACGCAGTATTTT

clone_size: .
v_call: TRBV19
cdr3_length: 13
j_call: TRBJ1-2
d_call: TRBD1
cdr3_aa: CASSPGQGYGYTF
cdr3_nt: TGTGCCAGTAGTCCGGGACAGGGTTATGGCTACACCTTC

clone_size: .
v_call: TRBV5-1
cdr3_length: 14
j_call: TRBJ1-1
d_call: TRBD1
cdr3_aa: CASSRGQANTEAFF
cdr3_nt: TGCGCCAGCAGCCGGGGACAGGCGAACACTGAAGCTTTCTTT

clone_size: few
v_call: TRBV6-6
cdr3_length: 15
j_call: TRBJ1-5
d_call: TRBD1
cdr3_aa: CASSWGQGANQPQHF
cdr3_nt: TGTGCCAGCAGTTGGGGACAGGGGGCCAATCAGCCCCAGCATTTT

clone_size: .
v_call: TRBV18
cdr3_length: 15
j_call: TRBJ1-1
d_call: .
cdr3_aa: CASSPRGRQNTEAFF
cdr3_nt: TGTGCCAGCTCACCACGGGGCAGACAGAACACTGAAGCTTTCTTT

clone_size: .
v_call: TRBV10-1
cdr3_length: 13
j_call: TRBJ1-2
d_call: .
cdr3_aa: CASSGGTNYGYTF
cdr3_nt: TGCGCCAGCAGTGGGGGGACTAACTATGGCTACACCTTC

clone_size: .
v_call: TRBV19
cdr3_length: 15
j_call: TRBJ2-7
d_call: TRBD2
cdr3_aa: CASSPRTSGSYEQYF
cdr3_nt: TGTGCCAGTAGTCCCCGGACTAGCGGGAGCTACGAGCAGTACTTC

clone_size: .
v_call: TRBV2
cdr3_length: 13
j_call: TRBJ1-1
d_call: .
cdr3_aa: CASKPGQNTEAFF
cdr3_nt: TGTGCCAGCAAACCGGGACAAAACACTGAAGCTTTCTTT

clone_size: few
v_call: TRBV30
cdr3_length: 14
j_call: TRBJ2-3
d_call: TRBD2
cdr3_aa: CAWSRLAPRDTQYF
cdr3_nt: TGTGCCTGGAGCAGACTAGCTCCTCGAGATACGCAGTATTTT

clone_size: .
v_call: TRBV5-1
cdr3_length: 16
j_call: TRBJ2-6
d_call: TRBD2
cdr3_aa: CASTKTSGAGANVLTF
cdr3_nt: TGCGCCAGCACCAAGACTAGCGGGGCTGGGGCCAACGTCCTGACTTTC

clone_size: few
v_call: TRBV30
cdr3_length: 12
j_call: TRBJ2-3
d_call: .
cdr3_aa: CAWSVLADTQYF
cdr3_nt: TGTGCCTGGAGTGTACTTGCAGATACGCAGTATTTT

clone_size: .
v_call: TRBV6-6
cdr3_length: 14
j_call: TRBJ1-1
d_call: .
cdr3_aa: CASTSQGANTEAFF
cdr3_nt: TGTGCCAGCACCTCACAGGGAGCGAACACTGAAGCTTTCTTT